Below are 2 T cell receptor beta chains sequenced from a single sample in a study of cytomegalovirus exposure and HLA in healthy donors (dated by TCRdb to the late 2010s). Library generation was performed with the immunoSEQ multiplex PCR assay. A mixture of 60 forward primers for TCR Vbeta segments and 13 reverse primers for TCR Jbeta segments was used in the multiplex PCR. TCRdb carries this immuneACCESS record with in-frame sequences only. Its versions omit some clonotypes, under half of them owing to an unresolved V gene in the studies checked, with the rest unexplained. Recorded for this sample are roughly 200,000 clones; roughly 80% of them occurred a single time. The ten largest clones take up 1.5% to 2% of the sample. The specimen sequenced was PBMCs. The receptors derive from a woman between 18 and 29 years old in good health and CMV-seronegative.

This rearrangement joins TRBV5-5 to TRBJ2-5; possibly TRBD1 for D (6 bases). Germline V CDR1 and CDR2: SGHKS, YYEKEE (reference sequence). CDR3 length: 14 residues. The V and J ends lost 5 bases and 4 bases respectively, with 15 bases between them. CDR3 residues: CASRLSQGGETQYF. The CDR3 region has the DNA TGTGCCAGCAGACTTTCACAGGGCGGAGAGACCCAGTACTTC.

The CDR3: CASGHPGGEQYF. Written as DNA, the CDR3 is TGTGCCAGCGGCCACCCCGGGGGCGAGCAGTACTTC. The chain uses TRBV9 and TRBJ2-7; the D gene is possibly TRBD2 (6 bases). V lost 7 bases, J lost 6 bases, and 14 bases lay in between. CDR1 is SGDLS, CDR2 YYNGEE, per germline. There are 12 residues in the CDR3. Looking up the rest from reference TRBV9 and TRBJ2-7 gives the full variable domain: DSGVTQTPKHLITATGQRVTLRCSPRSGDLSVYWYQQSLDQGLQFLIQYYNGEERAKGNILERFSAQQFPDLHSELNLSSLELGDSALYFCASGHPGGEQYFGPGTRLTVT.